This note documents a single T cell receptor (beta chain) sequence. The antigen is unknown. These data belong to a study of blood T cells in healthy people across ages. Study-level points and caveats: Strong correlation linked observed beta diversity and percent naive T cells. Aged donors had fewer naive CD4+ cells and lower diversity than long-lived donors.

The CDR3 covers 14 residues. Germline V CDR1 and CDR2: DFQATT, SNEGSKA (reference sequence). V lost 3 bases to trimming and J lost 5 bases; unmatched junction nucleotides: 6. Sample-barcoded 5' priming and a J-beta primer mix drove a second PCR of about 6 to 12 cycles. Using its own MiXCR run on the 5' RACE reads, TCRdb lists one record per CDR3 protein. The data contain around 650,000 distinct CDR3 sequences, approximately 31% of them singletons. Healthy individuals of Caucasian origin from Russia, aged about 6 to 100, served as donors. Sequenced material: blood. This chain connects TRBV20-1 to TRBJ1-4, with 7 bases that match TRBD1. This TCR derives from a woman aged 80 or older in good health. In DNA form, the CDR3 reads TGCAGTGCTAGGTCGACAGGGCAAAATGAAAAACTGTTTTTT. Residues: CSARSTGQNEKLFF.